This TCR beta chain was identified during a study of CD8 T cells in Susac syndrome. cDNA came from 0.5 to 1 ug RNA primed by random hexamers. TCRdb itself ran the immunoSEQ multiplex PCR reads through MiXCR, one entry per CDR3 protein. The sample yields 200,000 to 250,000 distinct CDR3 sequences, 95% seen once. The sequencing sample was made of CD4+ T cells from PBMCs. The TCR sequence derives from a human donor with multiple sclerosis.

This CDR3 is CAWSRLARFSNEQFF. The CDR3 DNA reads TGTGCCTGGAGTCGACTAGCGAGGTTCTCCAATGAGCAGTTCTTC. The rearrangement links TRBV30 to TRBJ2-1, with TRBD2 matching 8 bases. The J segment lost 6 bases and the V segment lost 2 bases, leaving 9 bases of the junction unmatched. CDR1 is GTSNPN, CDR2 SVGIG, per germline (reference sequence). The CDR3 spans 15 residues.